A selection of T cell receptor beta chains follows, all from one sample in a study of blood T cells in healthy people across ages. In TCRdb, the 5' RACE reads were re-called with MiXCR into one record per CDR3 protein. The sample consists of about 1.1 million distinct CDR3 sequences, roughly two fifths of them appearing once. The source material was blood. The receptors derive from a man between 18 and 35 years old in good health. Both conserved end residues are part of each CDR3. A D gene is named only where the DNA matches it firmly. Some rows have no size entry. The others give once, few or many, or a class for an expanded clone.

TRBJ2-7,TRBV7-2,NA,few,TGTGCCAGCAGCTTAGAACCAGGAGGATACGAGCAGTACTTC,CASSLEPGGYEQYF
TRBJ2-2,TRBV30,NA,NA,TGTGCCTGGAGGCGGTTAGCGAACACCGGGGAGCTGTTTTTT,CAWRRLANTGELFF
TRBJ1-2,TRBV5-5,TRBD1,few,TGTGCCAGCAGCTTGGCCCGGACAGGGAATCCTAACTATGGCTACACCTTC,CASSLARTGNPNYGYTF
TRBJ1-1,TRBV7-9,NA,NA,TGTGCCAGCAGCTCAGTCCAGGGGAACACTGAAGCTTTCTTT,CASSSVQGNTEAFF
TRBJ2-4,TRBV12-3/TRBV12-4,NA,many,TGTGCCAGCAGATCTGGGCTAGCCAAAAACATTCAGTACTTC,CASRSGLAKNIQYF
TRBJ2-5,TRBV27,NA,NA,TGTGCCAGCAGTTTATCGACTGCGCCGAAGTACCTAGGGCAGTACTTC,CASSLSTAPKYLGQYF
TRBJ2-1,TRBV24-1,NA,NA,TGTGCCACCGGTGCAGGGACTTCCTACAATGAGCAGTTCTTC,CATGAGTSYNEQFF
TRBJ2-1,TRBV4-3,TRBD2,NA,TGCGCCAGCAGCCAAGGCGGGGGAGCTTCGAATGAGCGGTTCTTC,CASSQGGGASNERFF
TRBJ1-6,TRBV9,TRBD1,few,TGTGCCAGCAGCGTAGCCGGGACAGCAGATTCACCCCTCCACTTT,CASSVAGTADSPLHF
TRBJ2-3,TRBV20-1,NA,many,TGCAGTGCTAGAGCTCTCTGGGTGGAAGGCACAGATACGCAGTATTTT,CSARALWVEGTDTQYF
TRBJ1-2,TRBV20-1,NA,few,TGCAGTGCTAGAGAAGGTACAGCGATATGTGGCTACACCTTC,CSAREGTAICGYTF
TRBJ2-7,TRBV6-2/TRBV6-3,NA,few,TGTGCCAGCAGTTCGGGTGACACCTACGAGCAGTACTTC,CASSSGDTYEQYF
TRBJ1-1,TRBV4-1,TRBD1,NA,TGCGCCAGCAGCCAAGACGGGACAGGGACGGCGGCAGGTGAAGCTTTCTTT,CASSQDGTGTAAGEAFF
TRBJ1-1,TRBV7-2,NA,NA,TGTGCCAGCAGCTTGAGGGACGGCTTCATGAACACTGAAGCTTTCTTT,CASSLRDGFMNTEAFF
TRBJ2-7,TRBV20-1,TRBD2,NA,TGCAGTGCTAGGGTAGCGGGGGGTAGTTACAATGAGCAGTACTTC,CSARVAGGSYNEQYF
TRBJ2-3,TRBV15,NA,few,TGTGCCACCAGCAGAGATAAGGGGGGGAGCACAGATACGCAGTATTTT,CATSRDKGGSTDTQYF